One sample yielded the 15 T cell receptor beta chains listed below, sequenced in a study of cytomegalovirus exposure and HLA in healthy donors. Vbeta (60) and Jbeta (13) primers were used in the PCR. The data were produced by immunoSEQ multiplex PCR, yet TCRdb's version contains in-frame clones alone and is incomplete. The profile shows approximately 59,000 clones, 60% to 80% of them singletons. Sequencing used PBMCs. The receptors derive from a man aged 25 to 40 in good health and CMV-seronegative.

Here the CDR3 reads CASSFSGAYEQYF. CDR3 bases: TGTGCCAGCAGTTTCTCAGGGGCCTACGAGCAGTACTTC. This chain connects TRBV27 to TRBJ2-7; the D gene is possibly TRBD1 (6 bases). This CDR3 has 13 residues. V was trimmed by 3 bases and J by 2 bases, leaving 8 bases between them. CDR1 is MNHEY and CDR2 is SMNVEV in the germline V gene (reference sequence).

This clone has just a few counts. The CDR3 sequence: CATPGPTREKLFF. The DNA for the CDR3 is TGTGCCACCCCCGGGCCAACTAGGGAAAAACTGTTTTTT. V is TRBV7-9 and J is TRBJ1-4; no clear D gene. CDR3 length: 13 residues. Germline lookup yields CDR1 SEHNR and CDR2 FQNEAQ (reference sequence). The ends were cut back, 10 bases at V and 8 bases at J, with 17 bases in the middle.

This clone has just a few counts. The chain uses TRBV4-1 and TRBJ2-3, with D perhaps TRBD2 (5 bases). Trimming took off 3 bases at V and 2 bases at J, with 15 bases between the two ends. Germline CDR1 and CDR2: MGHRA and YSYEKL. The CDR3 length is 16 residues. In DNA, the CDR3 is TGCGCCAGCAGCCATAGCGCAGGCAAGGTCACAGATACGCAGTATTTT. This gives the protein CASSHSAGKVTDTQYF.

The V and J genes are TRBV30 and TRBJ2-7, with 7 bases that match TRBD2. This CDR3 spans 14 amino acids. Germline assignment: CDR1 GTSNPN and CDR2 SVGIG (reference sequence). The V gene end was trimmed by 0 bases and the J gene end by 3 bases; junction bases not matched to a gene: 5. The CDR3 nucleotides are TGTGCCTGGAGTGTACTTATAGCGGGCTACGAGCAGTACTTC. Translation: CAWSVLIAGYEQYF.

This clone has only one observation. The chain joins TRBV5-1 to TRBJ1-6, with 8 bases lining up with TRBD1. The germline gives CDR1 SGHRS, CDR2 YFSETQ. With V trimmed by 5 bases and J by 8 bases, 9 bases remained unmatched. This CDR3 has 15 residues. The CDR3 nucleotides are TGCGCCAGCAGTCCCGACAGGGGATTTGATTCACCCCTCCACTTT. Translating it yields CASSPDRGFDSPLHF. Drawing the rest from reference TRBV5-1 and TRBJ1-6, the complete variable domain is KAGVTQTPRYLIKTRGQQVTLSCSPISGHRSVSWYQQTPGQGLQFLFEYFSETQRNKGNFPGRFSGRQFSNSRSEMNVSTLELGDSALYLCASSPDRGFDSPLHFGNGTRLTVT.

The chain couples TRBV30 to TRBJ2-5; perhaps TRBD1 as D (5 bases). Germline CDR1 GTSNPN, CDR2 SVGIG (reference sequence). V was trimmed by 3 bases and J by 3 bases, leaving 14 bases between them. There are 14 residues in the CDR3. The CDR3 bases are TGTGCCTGGAGGTCGATAAGGGGTAAAGAGACCCAGTACTTC. Protein: CAWRSIRGKETQYF.

The chain has TRBV7-2 and TRBJ2-5; a possible D gene is TRBD1 (5 bases). Germline values: CDR1 SGHTA, CDR2 FQGNSA. Trimming left V 1 base short and J 1 base short, with 13 bases between. The CDR3 runs to 16 residues. The CDR3 DNA reads as TGTGCCAGCAGCTTAGTCAGGGTGGGATCCCAAGAGACCCAGTACTTC. Amino acids: CASSLVRVGSQETQYF.

This chain links TRBV5-1 with TRBJ2-5; 16 bases map to TRBD2. Germline V gene data show CDR1 as SGHRS and CDR2 as YFSETQ. CDR3 length: 18 residues. V shed 4 bases, J shed 4 bases, and the junction held 10 bases outside the gene matches. In nucleotides, the CDR3 is TGCGCCAGCAGCCTGCGTGGGACTAGCGGGGGGGCCTCAGAGACCCAGTACTTC. Its translation is CASSLRGTSGGASETQYF.

The chain uses TRBV7-8 and TRBJ2-7; D perhaps matches TRBD2 (6 bases). Deletions cut 4 bases from V and 0 bases from J, with 16 bases between. Germline V CDR1 and CDR2: SGHVS, FQNEAQ. The CDR3 contains 16 residues. CDR3 in DNA: TGTGCCAGCAGCTCGCCGGGGACTTGGAGCTCCTACGAGCAGTACTTC. Protein product: CASSSPGTWSSYEQYF.

This sequence joins TRBV7-9 and TRBJ2-1; 11 bases map to TRBD2. Unmatched junction bases numbered 7, after V lost 8 bases and J lost 4 bases. The length of the CDR3 is 15 residues. Germline CDR1 and CDR2: SEHNR and FQNEAQ (reference sequence). CDR3 loop: CASGVTSGEYNEQFF. The CDR3 DNA is TGTGCCAGCGGAGTGACTAGCGGGGAATACAATGAGCAGTTCTTC.

This clone came up a few times. The chain employs TRBV5-1 and TRBJ2-2; 9 bases agree with TRBD1. The germline V gene has CDR1 SGHRS and CDR2 YFSETQ. V lost 4 bases to trimming and J lost 2 bases; unmatched junction nucleotides: 6. The CDR3 is 16 amino acids. The CDR3 DNA reads TGCGCCAGCAGCAGCGGACAGGGGACAAACACCGGGGAGCTGTTTTTT. Its translation: CASSSGQGTNTGELFF.

The CDR3 nucleotides are TGTGCCAGCAGGGACACAGGGTCCCATCAGCCCCAGCATTTT. Protein product: CASRDTGSHQPQHF. This chain uses TRBV2 with TRBJ1-5, with a possible D match to TRBD1 (6 bases). CDR1 is SNHLY, CDR2 FYNNEI, per germline. The CDR3 covers 14 residues. V lost 6 bases to trimming and J lost 5 bases, with 14 bases between them.

In this sample, this clone turned up a few times. The rearrangement uses TRBV7-9 and TRBJ2-5; 7 bases agree with TRBD1. The germline V gene encodes CDR1 SEHNR and CDR2 FQNEAQ (reference sequence). V was clipped by 1 base and J by 1 base; unmatched bases: 3. The CDR3 is made up of 15 amino acids. In nucleotides, the CDR3 is TGTGCCAGCAGCTTAGGACAGGGCCCCCAAGAGACCCAGTACTTC. Its translation: CASSLGQGPQETQYF.

The chain employs TRBV7-6 and TRBJ2-2; 7 bases map to TRBD1. The CDR3 covers 18 residues. V dropped 1 base and J dropped 4; count of bases not matched to a gene: 12. Germline values: CDR1 SGHVS, CDR2 FNYEAQ. The chain's CDR3 is CASSLGPAQGLSTGELFF. CDR3 nucleotides: TGTGCCAGCAGCTTAGGGCCCGCACAGGGGTTATCCACCGGGGAGCTGTTTTTT.

V usage is TRBV4-1 and J usage is TRBJ2-1; weak D call: TRBD2 (6 bases). Germline values: CDR1 MGHRA, CDR2 YSYEKL. The CDR3 length is 15 residues. V lost 1 base to trimming and J lost 2 bases, with 9 bases between them. DNA for the CDR3: TGCGCCAGCAGCCAAGGACCGGGGGCCTACAATGAGCAGTTCTTC. Translating it yields CASSQGPGAYNEQFF.